These T cell receptor beta chains were read from a single sample in a study of control samples from healthy donors and cancer patients. Assay: immunoSEQ multiplex PCR; the TCRdb copy retains only in-frame clones and omits some. The sample has roughly 55,000 clones, approximately 86% seen once; the top ten hold approximately 4%. What was sequenced was blood. Source of these receptors: a man aged 50-60 years in good health. Both conserved end residues are part of each CDR3. The D gene is left open where the match is weak. Only some rows state a clone size, as once, few, many or a class for expanded clones.

D,J,V,size,DNA,CDR3
.,TRBJ2-3,TRBV6-6,.,TGTGCCAGCAGTTCCCCGAGCACAGATACGCAGTATTTT,CASSSPSTDTQYF
TRBD2,TRBJ2-1,TRBV19,once,TGTGCCAGTAGTCTACTAGCGTCCTCCTACAATGAGCAGTTCTTC,CASSLLASSYNEQFF
.,TRBJ1-2,TRBV19,.,TGTGCCAGTAGTATAGGGACAAAGGGTGGCTACACCTTC,CASSIGTKGGYTF
.,TRBJ1-4,TRBV9,.,TGTGCCAGCAGCGAGGGGGGTGAAAAACTGTTTTTT,CASSEGGEKLFF
.,TRBJ1-1,TRBV18,.,TGTGCCAGCTCACCATATGCGGGGTTGGAGACTGAAGCTTTCTTT,CASSPYAGLETEAFF
.,TRBJ2-2,TRBV10-3,.,TGTGCCATCAGGGTCGAAAACACCGGGGAGCTGTTTTTT,CAIRVENTGELFF
TRBD2,TRBJ2-1,TRBV9,.,TGTGCCAGCAGCATCGGACTAGCGTTCTACAATGAGCAGTTCTTC,CASSIGLAFYNEQFF
.,TRBJ2-7,TRBV11-2,.,TGTGCCAGCAGCTACGGCACCTCCTACGAGCAGTACTTC,CASSYGTSYEQYF
TRBD1,TRBJ1-5,TRBV3-1/TRBV3-2,.,TGTGCCAGCAGCCAAATCAGGGGGTATAGCAATCAGCCCCAGCATTTT,CASSQIRGYSNQPQHF
.,TRBJ1-1,TRBV6-5,.,TGTGCCAGCAGTTACTCGGTGGACAGTGACACTGAAGCTTTCTTT,CASSYSVDSDTEAFF
.,TRBJ1-6,TRBV11-2,.,TGTGCCAGCAGCTTCCTAGGACGAGCTAATTCACCCCTCCACTTT,CASSFLGRANSPLHF
.,TRBJ1-5,TRBV28,once,TGTGCCAGCGTTGGAGACAGAAAAAATCAGCCCCAGCATTTT,CASVGDRKNQPQHF
TRBD2,TRBJ2-1,TRBV2,.,TGTGCCAGCAACGGTCTAGCGGATGAGCAGTTCTTC,CASNGLADEQFF
TRBD1,TRBJ2-5,TRBV11-2,.,TGTGCCAGCAGCTTTTCGGACAGGGGGGACGGAGAGACCCAGTACTTC,CASSFSDRGDGETQYF
.,TRBJ1-3,TRBV5-1,.,TGCGCCAGCAGCTGGGACGCTGGAAACACCATATATTTT,CASSWDAGNTIYF
.,TRBJ2-5,TRBV28,.,TGTGCCAGCAGTCGGCTAACTAGCCGGGGGGAGACCCAGTACTTC,CASSRLTSRGETQYF
TRBD1,TRBJ1-4,TRBV28,.,TGTGCCAGCAGCCCATACAGGGGTTCGGCTAATGAAAAACTGTTTTTT,CASSPYRGSANEKLFF
.,TRBJ1-1,TRBV30,once,TGTGCCTGGAGTGTACGGGGATTTGAAGCTTTCTTT,CAWSVRGFEAFF
.,TRBJ2-2,TRBV6-5,.,TGTGCCAGCAGTTATAACGCGGGACGAACCGGGGAGCTGTTTTTT,CASSYNAGRTGELFF
.,TRBJ1-1,TRBV10-3,.,TGTGCCATCAGTGAGACTGGAATTGAGCGTGAGAATACTGAAGCTTTCTTT,CAISETGIERENTEAFF
.,TRBJ2-3,TRBV7-6,.,TGTGCCAGCAGCTTAGGCTCCTACCCGGCTAGCACGCAGTATTTT,CASSLGSYPASTQYF
.,TRBJ1-2,TRBV2,few,TGTGCCAGCAGTGAAAGGGACCTGGCCCGCCGGCAGGGGTGGGCTGGCTACACCTTC,CASSERDLARRQGWAGYTF
.,TRBJ1-2,TRBV6-4,.,TGTGCCAGCAGTGACGCGGGCTATGGCTACACCTTC,CASSDAGYGYTF
.,TRBJ1-2,TRBV6-6,.,TGTGCCAGCAGTTCAGGGGACTATAACTATGGCTACACCTTC,CASSSGDYNYGYTF
.,TRBJ2-3,TRBV3-1/TRBV3-2,.,TGTGCCAGCAGCCCCCGGGCAGGGGGGGGCACAGATACGCAGTATTTT,CASSPRAGGGTDTQYF
.,TRBJ1-1,TRBV6-1,.,TGTGCCAGCAGTGACATCATGAACACTGAAGCTTTCTTT,CASSDIMNTEAFF
TRBD1,TRBJ1-1,TRBV18,once,TGTGCCAGCTCTATACCGGGACAGGGACTCCCTGAAGCTTTCTTT,CASSIPGQGLPEAFF
.,TRBJ2-7,TRBV30,.,TGTGCCTGGACCTGGGGGTACTTC,CAWTWGYF
.,TRBJ2-7,TRBV27,.,TGTGCCAGCAGTCTCGGACACTCCTACGAGCAGTACTTC,CASSLGHSYEQYF
.,TRBJ2-7,TRBV3-1/TRBV3-2,.,TGTGCCAGCAGCCAAGATCCGTGGGACGGGATTCCTACCTACGAGCAGTACTTC,CASSQDPWDGIPTYEQYF
.,TRBJ2-2,TRBV9,.,TGTGCCAGCAGCGGAGGTCCCGCCTGGCTGGGCGGGGAGCTGTTTTTT,CASSGGPAWLGGELFF
.,TRBJ2-7,TRBV11-2,once,TGTGCCAGCAGCTTAGGGACACTGTACGAGCAGTACTTC,CASSLGTLYEQYF
.,TRBJ1-4,TRBV4-1,.,TGCGCCAGCAGCCAGAACCTGGACAGCCAAAATGAAAAACTGTTTTTT,CASSQNLDSQNEKLFF
.,TRBJ1-1,TRBV6-1,.,TGTGCCAGCAGTGAAGAGGGAGGGGGATATGGGAACACTGAAGCTTTCTTT,CASSEEGGGYGNTEAFF
.,TRBJ2-7,TRBV2,.,TGTGCCAGCAGTGAGACAATCGGCAGCCCCTACGAGCAGTACTTC,CASSETIGSPYEQYF
.,TRBJ1-1,TRBV10-3,.,TGTGCCATCAGTGGAACAGGCCAGATGAACACTGAAGCTTTCTTT,CAISGTGQMNTEAFF
TRBD1,TRBJ2-7,TRBV6-5,.,TGTGCCAGCAGTTATATTCAGGGGGTGGGACCCCACGAGCAGTACTTC,CASSYIQGVGPHEQYF
.,TRBJ1-1,TRBV28,.,TGTGCCAGCAGTTTCTCGACGGAAACTGAAGCTTTCTTT,CASSFSTETEAFF
TRBD2,TRBJ2-1,TRBV11-2,.,TGTGCCAGCAGCTCCCCCTTTGGGATAGCGGGAGGGGCCTACAATGAGCAGTTCTTC,CASSSPFGIAGGAYNEQFF
TRBD1,TRBJ1-2,TRBV2,.,TGTGCCAGCAGTGAGTGGACAGGACGGAACTATGGCTACACCTTC,CASSEWTGRNYGYTF
.,TRBJ2-7,TRBV5-5,once,TGTGCCAGCAGCTTCGAGGGTGACACCGCCTACGAGCAGTACTTC,CASSFEGDTAYEQYF
TRBD1,TRBJ1-5,TRBV7-2,.,TGTGCCAGCAGCTTAGACAGGGGGCGCGAACAGCCCCAGCATTTT,CASSLDRGREQPQHF
TRBD1,TRBJ1-1,TRBV6-1,.,TGTGCCAGCAGTGATGGGACAGGGGGCGCGGCTTTCTTT,CASSDGTGGAAFF
.,TRBJ2-2,TRBV6-5,.,TGTGCCAGCACTACGGGAGGAGGGGGCGGGGAGCTGTTTTTT,CASTTGGGGGELFF
TRBD2,TRBJ2-7,TRBV27,.,TGTGCCAGCACCACAGGGACTAGCGGTTCCTACGAGCAGTACTTC,CASTTGTSGSYEQYF
TRBD2,TRBJ2-5,TRBV6-2/TRBV6-3,.,TGTGCCAGCAGTACCCGGGACTACCGCGGTGAGACCCAGTACTTC,CASSTRDYRGETQYF
.,TRBJ2-7,TRBV20-1,once,TGCAGTGCTAGTAGGCTAGCGTTGAACTACGAGCAGTACTTC,CSASRLALNYEQYF
TRBD2,TRBJ2-1,TRBV7-2,.,TGTGCCAGCAGCTTCAAAGCGGGAGGGGGGAATGAGCAGTTCTTC,CASSFKAGGGNEQFF
.,TRBJ2-7,TRBV5-6,.,TGTGCCAGCAGCTTCGGCAGGGCTTCTTACGAGCAGTACTTC,CASSFGRASYEQYF
TRBD2,TRBJ2-2,TRBV28,.,TGTGCCAGCAGGCCTCACGGGGGGGGAACCGGGGAGCTGTTTTTT,CASRPHGGGTGELFF
TRBD1,TRBJ1-3,TRBV7-2,.,TGTGCCAGCAGCCAAGACAGGGGGGCTGGAAACACCATATATTTT,CASSQDRGAGNTIYF
.,TRBJ2-1,TRBV10-1,.,TGCGCCAGCAGTGAACCCATTAGGACCTACAATGAGCAGTTCTTC,CASSEPIRTYNEQFF
.,TRBJ2-1,TRBV7-3,once,TGTGCCAGCAGCTTAGGCGCGAGCTCCTACAATGAGCAGTTCTTC,CASSLGASSYNEQFF